One sample yielded the 18 T cell receptor beta chains listed below, sequenced in a study of breast tumors, draining lymph nodes, adjacent tissues. TCRdb re-called the multiplex PCR reads through MiXCR, storing one row per CDR3 protein. Counted here are 150,000 to 200,000 distinct CDR3 sequences, around a third occurring once; the ten biggest clones make up 3.5% to 4.5%. The lymph nodes were axillary draining lymph nodes from breast cancer patients. Sequencing was done on a sample of axillary lymph node tissue. The receptors stem from a female donor with breast cancer. Some clones in this sample may be carry-over from other donors' samples.

There are many counts of this clonotype. The V call is TRBV9, the J call TRBJ2-7; no clear D. This CDR3 region has 14 residues. Deletions cut 4 bases from V and 6 bases from J, with 17 bases between. CDR1 and CDR2 from the germline V gene are SGDLS and YYNGEE. The DNA of the CDR3 is TGTGCCAGCAGCTCTCGCCCCAGTCTAGGCGAGCAGTACTTC. It translates to CASSSRPSLGEQYF.

The table lists this clonotype with many counts. The V and J genes are TRBV6-1 and TRBJ2-3, with D possibly being TRBD2 (6 bases). Trimming took 3 bases from V and 9 from J, leaving 22 bases between them. CDR3 length: 16 amino acids. Germline loops: CDR1 MNHNS, CDR2 SASEGT. The CDR3, as DNA: TGTGCCAGCAGTGACCACCTAGCGCAAAAGGGCTCGACGCAGTATTTT. Its translation: CASSDHLAQKGSTQYF.

This clonotype was observed many times. The rearrangement links TRBV6-8 to TRBJ2-6, with D uncertain. From germline, CDR1 is MNHGY and CDR2 SAAAGT. The CDR3 is 14 amino acids. Trimming shortened V by 6 bases and J by 2 bases, and 8 bases separated the two germline ends. CDR3 DNA: TGTGCCAGCAGGCAATTTACTGGGGCCAACGTCCTGACTTTC. This sequence encodes CASRQFTGANVLTF.

This clonotype has ten or more counts. The chain links TRBV4-1 to TRBJ2-5; 7 bases are a match to TRBD1. V shed 4 bases, J shed 2 bases, and the junction held 4 bases outside the gene matches. The germline gives CDR1 MGHRA, CDR2 YSYEKL. This CDR3 contains 14 residues. DNA for the CDR3: TGCGCCAGCAGCCCCCGGGACAGTCAAGAGACCCAGTACTTC. This translates into CASSPRDSQETQYF.

The table lists this clonotype with many counts. The chain links TRBV18 to TRBJ2-3, with D maybe TRBD1 (5 bases). V lost 3 bases to trimming and J lost 4 bases, with 11 bases between them. Germline V gene sequence: CDR1 KGHSH, CDR2 LQKENI. This CDR3 is 14 amino acids long. CDR3 protein: CASSPDIAADTQYF. CDR3 DNA sequence: TGTGCCAGCTCACCGGACATAGCCGCAGATACGCAGTATTTT.

This clonotype was counted between two and nine times. The chain combines TRBV6-2 or TRBV6-3 with TRBJ2-6, with D hard to call. The ends were cut back, 6 bases at V and 0 bases at J, with 3 bases in the middle. The length of the CDR3 is 13 residues. Germline assignment: CDR1 MNHEY and CDR2 SVGEGT. The CDR3 DNA follows: TGTGCCAGCAGGGGCTCTGGGGCCAACGTCCTGACTTTC. Translation: CASRGSGANVLTF.

This clonotype was observed many times. The genes are TRBV7-9 and TRBJ2-7; D gene unclear. The CDR3 runs to 12 residues. The V gene lost 5 bases and the J gene lost 6 bases, with 11 bases spanning the gap. Germline V CDR1 and CDR2: SEHNR, FQNEAQ (reference sequence). The CDR3 here is CASSLGLREQYF. The CDR3 coding sequence is TGTGCCAGCAGCCTAGGGTTGCGCGAGCAGTACTTC.

At least ten counts were recorded for this clonotype. The rearrangement uses TRBV19 and TRBJ2-7; D uncertain. Deletions cut 6 bases from V and 5 bases from J, with 17 bases between. Looked up from germline, CDR1 is LNHDA and CDR2 is SQIVND (reference sequence). CDR3 length: 14 amino acids. CDR3 residues: CASSPPGLGDEQYF. CDR3 coding DNA: TGTGCCAGTAGCCCTCCGGGCCTTGGGGACGAGCAGTACTTC.

The V gene is TRBV12-3 or TRBV12-4, the J gene TRBJ1-6; a weak D match, TRBD1 (6 bases). This CDR3 comprises 14 residues. The germline V and J ends were trimmed by 4 bases and 7 bases, with 11 bases remaining between them. The CDR3 coding sequence is TGTGCCAGCAGTTCCGGGGGCTGGAATTCACCCCTCCACTTT. It encodes CASSSGGWNSPLHF.

Ten or more counts support this clonotype. The gene calls are TRBV20-1 and TRBJ2-3; 11 nucleotides line up with TRBD2. The germline V gene has CDR1 DFQATT and CDR2 SNEGSKA (reference sequence). V lost 5 bases and J lost 4; bases outside the gene matches: 11. CDR3 size: 16 residues. The CDR3 loop is CSAPPTSGGGADTQYF. For the CDR3, the DNA is TGCAGTGCTCCGCCTACTAGCGGGGGAGGTGCAGATACGCAGTATTTT.

Many counts were recorded for this clonotype. The chain recombines TRBV7-9 with TRBJ1-4, with 9 bases lining up with TRBD1. J was trimmed by 7 bases and V by 5 bases; bases with no gene match: 17. Germline V CDR1 and CDR2: SEHNR, FQNEAQ (reference sequence). The CDR3 loop spans 18 amino acids. Here the CDR3 reads CASSGVGQGGRPGEKLFF. The CDR3, as DNA: TGTGCCAGCAGCGGGGTGGGACAGGGAGGTCGCCCTGGTGAAAAACTGTTTTTT.

In regard to this clonotype: This CDR3 fails to terminate in the conserved phenylalanine or tryptophan, so it likely reflects a read error. The V gene is TRBV12-3 or TRBV12-4, the J gene TRBJ1-6; 11 bases fit TRBD1. CDR3 length: 15 residues. J was trimmed by 6 bases and V by 6 bases; bases with no gene match: 4. The CDR3 reads CASSRGQGANSPLHL. CDR3 bases: TGTGCCAGCAGCCGAGGACAGGGGGCTAATTCACCCCTCCACCTT.

The V gene is TRBV29-1, the J gene TRBJ2-1; a weak D match, TRBD2 (6 bases). With 8 bases removed from V and 4 bases from J, the gap between germline ends came to 18 bases. CDR1 is SQVTM and CDR2 is ANQGSEA in the germline V gene. The CDR3 totals 14 residues. In DNA form, the CDR3 reads TGCAGCTTGGAGGCGGGGAGCGTATACAATGAGCAGTTCTTC. Protein product: CSLEAGSVYNEQFF.

The chain uses TRBV12-3 or TRBV12-4 and TRBJ2-6; the match to TRBD2 covers 11 bases. V lost 4 bases, J lost 4 bases, and 6 bases stayed unmatched. CDR3 length: 17 amino acids. CDR3 in DNA: TGTGCCAGCAGTTCCTCTAGCGGGGGGTCCGGGGCCAACGTCCTGACTTTC. This codes for CASSSSSGGSGANVLTF.

There are many counts of this clonotype. The chain employs TRBV12-3 or TRBV12-4 and TRBJ1-5; D call uncertain. The CDR3 is 14 residues long. Trimming pared 3 bases from V and 2 bases from J, leaving 8 bases between. CDR3 sequence (DNA): TGTGCCAGCAGTTTGAGTAGGGGCAATCAGCCCCAGCATTTT. Protein: CASSLSRGNQPQHF.

This clonotype was counted at least ten times. This chain joins TRBV20-1 and TRBJ1-3; tentatively, D is TRBD1 (6 bases). The V gene's germline CDR1 is DFQATT and CDR2 SNEGSKA (reference sequence). This CDR3 is 15 amino acids long. Trimming removed 0 bases from V and 2 bases from J, with 11 bases in between. The CDR3 here is CSARDLRDTGNTIYF. Here the CDR3 DNA reads TGCAGTGCTAGAGATTTGAGGGACACTGGAAACACCATATATTTT.

This clonotype was counted at least ten times. V is TRBV7-6 and J is TRBJ2-7; D not certain. Germline-derived CDR1 and CDR2 are SGHVS and FNYEAQ. The CDR3 loop spans 15 amino acids. Deletions cut 1 base from V and 3 bases from J, with 13 bases between. The DNA for the CDR3 is TGTGCCAGCAGCTTAGAGCCCCCACGGAACTACGAGCAGTACTTC. It is translated as CASSLEPPRNYEQYF. The full variable domain, in which reference TRBV7-6 and TRBJ2-7 provide the parts outside the CDR3, is GAGVSQSPRYKVTKRGQDVALRCDPISGHVSLYWYRQALGQGPEFLTYFNYEAQQDKSGLPNDRFSAERPEGSISTLTIQRTEQRDSAMYRCASSLEPPRNYEQYFGPGTRLTVT.

This clonotype was counted only a few times. The J gene is TRBJ1-4, the V gene TRBV6-6; a possible D gene is TRBD1 (6 bases). The CDR3 is 16 amino acids. Trimming removed 5 bases from V and 0 bases from J, with 13 bases in between. Germline V gene lookup returns CDR1 MNHNY and CDR2 SVGAGI (reference sequence). CDR3 protein: CASSRRTAATNEKLFF. The CDR3 DNA sequence: TGTGCCAGCAGTCGACGGACAGCCGCAACTAATGAAAAACTGTTTTTT.